This T cell receptor (delta chain) was sequenced in a study of gamma-delta chains in newborns, infants, children. For the study at large: Innate gammadelta T cells reportedly expand polyclonally right after birth, driven by microbial exposure, per the title.

TCRdb applied CATT to the reads for clone calling. The data contain around 3,700 delta-chain clones, under 1.5% of them singletons. Trimming cost V 9 bases and J 3 bases, with 20 bases left between them. The CDR3 runs 17 residues. Per the germline V gene, CDR1 is GEAIGNYY and CDR2 is EKD. This clone was counted a few times. The origin of this receptor is a child who was a newborn, infant or young child, either healthy, febrile or measles-vaccinated (not recorded which). Specimen: blood. This chain links TRDV2 with TRDJ3, with D unresolved. The CDR3 region is CARGNVGVRWDTRQMFF. CDR3 DNA: TGTGCCCGTGGCAATGTAGGGGTACGCTGGGACACCCGACAGATGTTTTTC.